A few counts support the clone carrying this T cell receptor (beta chain). Its antigen is undetermined. CDR3 size: 15 residues. Trimming cost V 6 bases and J 5 bases; bases outside gene matches: 9. Each CDR3 protein gets one entry after TCRdb re-called the 5' RACE reads with MiXCR. The sample yields a few hundred thousand distinct CDR3 sequences, approximately 20% seen once. The data stem from a study of CD8 T cells in ankylosing spondylitis. Whole-study findings and limits: Blood from ankylosing spondylitis patients appeared to carry a characteristic roughly 8-variant TCR beta motif.

Sequenced sample: blood, either unsorted or a sorted T cell fraction (not recorded which). The source is a male donor with ankylosing spondylitis or in good health (not recorded which). This chain joins TRBV12-3 or TRBV12-4 and TRBJ2-5; TRBD2 matches 10 bases. The CDR3 here is CASSPEGLAYETQYF. The CDR3, as DNA: TGTGCCAGCAGCCCCGAGGGACTAGCGTACGAGACCCAGTACTTC.